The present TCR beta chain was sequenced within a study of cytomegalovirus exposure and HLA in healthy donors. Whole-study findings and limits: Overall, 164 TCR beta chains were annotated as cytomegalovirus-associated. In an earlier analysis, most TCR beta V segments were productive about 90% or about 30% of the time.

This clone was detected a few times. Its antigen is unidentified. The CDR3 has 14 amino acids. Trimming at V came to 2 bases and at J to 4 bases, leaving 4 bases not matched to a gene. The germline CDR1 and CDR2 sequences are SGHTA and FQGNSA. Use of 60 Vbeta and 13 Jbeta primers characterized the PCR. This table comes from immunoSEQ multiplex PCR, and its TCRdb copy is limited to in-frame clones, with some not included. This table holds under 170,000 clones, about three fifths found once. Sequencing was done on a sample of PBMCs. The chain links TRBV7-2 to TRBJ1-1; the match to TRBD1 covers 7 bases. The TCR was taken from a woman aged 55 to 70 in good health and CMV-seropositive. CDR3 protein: CASSLNSGGTEAFF. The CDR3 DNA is TGTGCCAGCAGCTTAAATTCAGGGGGCACTGAAGCTTTCTTT.